Listed here are 15 T cell receptor beta chains from one sample, sequenced in a study of T cell responses to AZD1222 COVID-19 vaccine. Here immunoSEQ multiplex PCR was the method, and the copy in TCRdb shows in-frame clones only, minus some. The sample lists 150,000 to 200,000 clones, 80% to 95% seen once, with approximately 2.2% in the top ten. The material sequenced was peripheral blood, taken on day 0 of AZD1222 vaccination. The receptors come from an adult in good health.

The chain combines TRBV10-1 with TRBJ1-3; weak D call: TRBD1 (6 bases). There are 15 residues in the CDR3. Trimming cost V 7 bases and J 4 bases, with 17 bases left between them. Germline V gene data show CDR1 as WNHNN and CDR2 as SYGVQD (reference sequence). The CDR3: CASTELGARGNTIYF. The CDR3 DNA reads TGCGCCAGCACCGAGCTGGGGGCGCGGGGAAACACCATATATTTT.

The chain recombines TRBV10-2 with TRBJ1-5; D unresolved. CDR3 size: 14 residues. CDR1 WSHSY and CDR2 SAAADI come from the germline V gene. V lost 4 bases, J lost 2 bases, and 9 bases lay in between. The CDR3 bases are TGCGCCAGCAGTGGGACCCCGGGCAATCAGCCCCAGCATTTT. Its translation is CASSGTPGNQPQHF.

CDR3 sequence: CASSPTVRGNTIYF. CDR3 nucleotide sequence: TGTGCCAGCAGCCCGACTGTTCGAGGAAACACCATATATTTT. This chain joins TRBV7-2 and TRBJ1-3; D is uncertain. The germline gives CDR1 SGHTA, CDR2 FQGNSA. V gave up 5 bases and J gave up 4 bases, with 12 bases separating them. The CDR3 extends over 14 amino acids. Full variable domain (rest looked up from reference TRBV7-2 and TRBJ1-3): GAGVSQSPSNKVTEKGKDVELRCDPISGHTALYWYRQSLGQGLEFLIYFQGNSAPDKSGLPSDRFSAERTGGSVSTLTIQRTQQEDSAVYLCASSPTVRGNTIYFGEGSWLTVV.

The chain links TRBV10-3 to TRBJ2-2; possibly TRBD1 for D (6 bases). Trimming left V 10 bases short and J 0 bases short, with 15 bases between. The CDR3 covers 15 residues. Germline lookup yields CDR1 ENHRY and CDR2 SYGVKD. Here the CDR3 reads CATKRQDANTGELFF. The CDR3 DNA reads TGTGCCACCAAAAGACAGGACGCGAACACCGGGGAGCTGTTTTTT.

The rearrangement joins TRBV18 to TRBJ2-7, with 10 positions matching TRBD2. J lost 0 bases, V lost 4 bases, and 12 bases had no gene match. From germline, CDR1 is KGHSH and CDR2 LQKENI. This CDR3 is built from 18 residues. CDR3 sequence (DNA): TGTGCCAGCTCACAGGTCCCGGGTCTAGCGGGAGACTCCTACGAGCAGTACTTC. Its protein is CASSQVPGLAGDSYEQYF.

This clone was observed a single time. This chain links TRBV6-1 with TRBJ1-5, with D unclear. Germline lookup yields CDR1 MNHNS and CDR2 SASEGT. The V end was cut by 1 base, the J end by 0 bases, with 13 bases between. The CDR3 covers 17 residues. DNA for the CDR3: TGTGCCAGCAGTGAAGGCGGACGGGGTTATAGCAATCAGCCCCAGCATTTT. Protein: CASSEGGRGYSNQPQHF.

Here the CDR3 reads CAWTAISVSYGYTF. The CDR3 DNA follows: TGTGCCTGGACCGCTATCAGTGTCAGCTATGGCTACACCTTC. This chain uses TRBV30 with TRBJ1-2; D remains unclear. Trimming removed 4 bases at V and 4 bases at J, with 16 bases between. This CDR3 contains 14 residues. In germline, CDR1 is GTSNPN, CDR2 SVGIG (reference sequence). Full variable domain (rest looked up from reference TRBV30 and TRBJ1-2): SQTIHQWPATLVQPVGSPLSLECTVEGTSNPNLYWYRQAAGRGLQLLFYSVGIGQISSEVPQNLSASRPQDRQFILSSKKLLLSDSGFYLCAWTAISVSYGYTFGSGTRLTVV.

This chain joins TRBV11-2 and TRBJ2-1, with 8 bases matching TRBD1. The CDR3 spans 17 residues. V shed 5 bases, J shed 1 base, and the junction held 10 bases outside the gene matches. Germline V gene sequence: CDR1 SGHAT, CDR2 FQNNGV. The CDR3 DNA sequence: TGTGCCAGCAGCACGCCCGGACAGGGTACGTCCTACAATGAGCAGTTCTTC. This codes for CASSTPGQGTSYNEQFF.

The chain links TRBV6-5 to TRBJ2-1, with 8 nucleotides matching TRBD1. CDR1 and CDR2 (germline): MNHEY, SVGAGI. The CDR3 has 13 residues. The V segment lost 10 bases and the J segment 5 bases; nucleotides outside the gene matches: 7. The CDR3 nucleotides read TGTGCCACCACGGACAGGGCCGACAATGAGCAGTTCTTC. Translating gives CATTDRADNEQFF.

The V gene is TRBV5-6, the J gene TRBJ2-2; D unresolved. The CDR3 has 11 amino acids. In germline, CDR1 is SGHDT, CDR2 YYEEEE. The V and J ends lost 1 base and 6 bases respectively, with 1 base between them. CDR3 DNA: TGTGCCAGCAGCTTGCCCGGGGAGCTGTTTTTT. It codes for CASSLPGELFF.

V and J are TRBV12-5 and TRBJ2-3, with D perhaps matching TRBD1 (5 bases). Germline assignment: CDR1 LGHNT and CDR2 FRNRAP. This CDR3 is built from 17 residues. Trimming took 5 bases from V and 3 from J, leaving 21 bases between them. The CDR3: CASGPQSKGRGTDTQYF. CDR3 nucleotides: TGTGCTAGTGGTCCACAAAGTAAGGGGCGTGGGACAGATACGCAGTATTTT.

The V gene is TRBV6-2 or TRBV6-3, the J gene TRBJ1-1; TRBD1 aligns across 12 bases. Trimming cost V 4 bases and J 3 bases; bases outside gene matches: 9. CDR1 and CDR2 (germline): MNHEY, SVGEGT. This CDR3 spans 17 amino acids. This CDR3 is CASSSRGTGGADTEAFF. Here the CDR3 DNA reads TGTGCCAGCAGTTCCCGGGGGACAGGGGGCGCGGACACTGAAGCTTTCTTT.

The V gene is TRBV6-2 or TRBV6-3, the J gene TRBJ2-7; unclear D gene. V gave up 6 bases and J gave up 6 bases, with 12 bases separating them. CDR1 MNHEY and CDR2 SVGEGT come from the germline V gene. This CDR3 has 12 residues. CDR3: CASSFGEIEQYF. The DNA of the CDR3 is TGTGCCAGCAGCTTCGGTGAAATCGAGCAGTACTTC.

The J gene is TRBJ1-6, the V gene TRBV18; D ambiguous. Trimming removed 0 bases from V and 7 bases from J, with 10 bases in between. This CDR3 spans 15 amino acids. Germline CDR1 and CDR2: KGHSH and LQKENI. CDR3 nucleotide sequence: TGTGCCAGCTCACCACCGGGCAGAGAGAATTCACCCCTCCACTTT. It specifies CASSPPGRENSPLHF.

The chain recombines TRBV2 with TRBJ1-1, with a possible D match to TRBD1 (6 bases). The V gene lost 3 bases and the J gene lost 3 bases, with 14 bases spanning the gap. This CDR3 contains 15 residues. Germline V gene sequence: CDR1 SNHLY, CDR2 FYNNEI. CDR3 sequence reads: CASSEQGGLDTEAFF. In nucleotides, the CDR3 is TGTGCCAGCAGTGAGCAAGGGGGTTTGGACACTGAAGCTTTCTTT.